This TCR beta chain was captured in a study of cytomegalovirus exposure and HLA in healthy donors. About the study: A later analysis reported the same platform for the 90 to 150 validation repertoires and the roughly 650 first-cohort repertoires.

CDR3 size: 15 residues. The V segment lost 1 base and the J segment 5 bases; nucleotides outside the gene matches: 3. The germline CDR1 and CDR2 sequences are SGHVS and FNYEAQ. Generated by immunoSEQ multiplex PCR, the TCRdb table keeps only in-frame clones and is missing some. The data show tens of thousands of clones, with 85% to 95% seen just once and roughly 0.62% held by the top ten. The sequence came from a man between 18 and 29 years old in good health and CMV-seronegative. Material for sequencing was PBMCs. The V gene is TRBV7-6, the J gene TRBJ1-4, with 8 bases aligning to TRBD1. CDR3 sequence reads: CASSLGDRPNEKLFF. The CDR3 DNA sequence: TGTGCCAGCAGCTTAGGGGACAGGCCAAATGAAAAACTGTTTTTT. Full variable domain (missing parts from reference TRBV7-6 and TRBJ1-4): GAGVSQSPRYKVTKRGQDVALRCDPISGHVSLYWYRQALGQGPEFLTYFNYEAQQDKSGLPNDRFSAERPEGSISTLTIQRTEQRDSAMYRCASSLGDRPNEKLFFGSGTQLSVL.